These T cell receptor beta chains were read from a single sample in a study of shared clonotypes between healthy human individuals. Generated by immunoSEQ multiplex PCR, the TCRdb table keeps only in-frame clones and is missing some. The data show approximately 2.3 million clones, 85% to 95% seen once. Sequenced: naive CD4+ T cells from PBMCs. The receptors were gathered from a man aged 18 to 35 in good health. Some clones in this sample may be carry-over from other donors' samples. The CDR3 runs from the conserved cysteine through the conserved F or W. D genes are given only for firm matches. A clone size is listed for some rows: how often the clone was seen (once, few, many), or a class if it is expanded.

clone_size	v_call	j_call	d_call	cdr3_nt	cdr3_aa
-	TRBV29-1	TRBJ1-3	-	TGCAGCGCTCGTCAGCATGGGGCTGGAAACACCATATATTTT	CSARQHGAGNTIYF
-	TRBV20-1	TRBJ1-2	-	TGCAGTGCCGGATCCATGGGTGGCTACACCTTC	CSAGSMGGYTF
-	TRBV6-1	TRBJ1-2	-	TGTGCCAGCAGCCTACAACCCCAGGCGTTGGGTGGCTACACCTTC	CASSLQPQALGGYTF
-	TRBV5-1	TRBJ2-7	TRBD2	TGCGCCAGCAGCTTGGTTAGCGGGAGTCAGGACGAGCAGTACTTC	CASSLVSGSQDEQYF
-	TRBV7-2	TRBJ2-1	-	TGTGCCAGCAGCCTCCTCCCCCCTAGCGCTAGCAATGAGCAGTTCTTC	CASSLLPPSASNEQFF
-	TRBV6-6	TRBJ2-1	TRBD2	TGTGCCAGCAGTTTCACTACCGGGGGGAGTGAGCAGTTCTTC	CASSFTTGGSEQFF
-	TRBV6-5	TRBJ2-2	-	TGTGCCAGCAGTTACGGGACGGGATCCGGGGAGCTGTTTTTT	CASSYGTGSGELFF
-	TRBV5-1	TRBJ2-2	TRBD1	TGCGCCAGCAGCTTGATAGGGGGCGCGGCCGGGGAGCTGTTTTTT	CASSLIGGAAGELFF
-	TRBV28	TRBJ2-2	-	TGTGCCAGCAGCCCGGACTATTCGAACACCGGGGAGCTGTTTTTT	CASSPDYSNTGELFF
-	TRBV2	TRBJ1-5	TRBD1	TGTGCCAGCAGTGGACAGGGCGATCAGCCCCAGCATTTT	CASSGQGDQPQHF
-	TRBV7-2	TRBJ1-2	-	TGTGCCAGCAGCTTAGAGCTGGGGGGCTATGGCTACACCTTC	CASSLELGGYGYTF
once	TRBV18	TRBJ2-5	-	TGTGCCAGCTCACCCTCGACGGGGCCCCAGTACTTC	CASSPSTGPQYF
-	TRBV7-9	TRBJ1-2	-	TGTGCCAGCGGTGACCAGGGGAACTATGGCTACACCTTC	CASGDQGNYGYTF
-	TRBV5-1	TRBJ1-3	TRBD1	TGCGCCAGCAGCTTGGAGGGACAGGGCTCTGGAAACACCATATATTTT	CASSLEGQGSGNTIYF
once	TRBV9	TRBJ2-5	TRBD2	TGTGCCAGCAGCGCCAACCGGGGGGTTTGGGACCAAGAGACCCAGTACTTC	CASSANRGVWDQETQYF
-	TRBV28	TRBJ2-7	-	TGTGCCAGCAGCTCCCCGGGGAACAAGGACGAGCAGTACTTC	CASSSPGNKDEQYF
-	TRBV5-1	TRBJ2-7	-	TGCGCCAGCAGCGACGACAGGGGACTAGTTTATGAGCAGTACTTC	CASSDDRGLVYEQYF
-	TRBV30	TRBJ1-1	TRBD1	TGTGCCTGTCGACAGGGGGCGCCCACTGAAGCTTTCTTT	CACRQGAPTEAFF
-	TRBV7-9	TRBJ1-2	-	TGTGCCAGCAGCTCCGCGGCAGCTAACTATGGCTACACCTTC	CASSSAAANYGYTF
-	TRBV19	TRBJ1-1	-	TGTGCCAGTGCTGGAGCGTGGGCAGGGGTAACTGAAGCTTTCTTT	CASAGAWAGVTEAFF
-	TRBV29-1	TRBJ1-1	-	TGCAGCGTTGAAGAGGACACGTTGAACACTGAAGCTTTCTTT	CSVEEDTLNTEAFF
-	TRBV4-3	TRBJ2-5	-	TGCGCCAGCAGCCAGAGGGGGACGGGGCAAGAGACCCAGTACTTC	CASSQRGTGQETQYF
-	TRBV28	TRBJ2-1	TRBD1	TGTGCCAGCAGTTTTGCGGGACAGGGGATTGGGAATGAGCAGTTCTTC	CASSFAGQGIGNEQFF
-	TRBV5-8	TRBJ1-6	-	TGTGCCAGCCCCTCGGGGCCGCTAAGGGCCTATAATTCACCCCTCCACTTT	CASPSGPLRAYNSPLHF
-	TRBV2	TRBJ2-7	-	TGTGCCAGCAGGGCCGGGTCCATAGCCTACGAGCAGTACTTC	CASRAGSIAYEQYF
-	TRBV19	TRBJ2-7	TRBD1	TGTGCCAGTTTCTGGACAGGAACCTACGAGCAGTACTTC	CASFWTGTYEQYF
-	TRBV6-5	TRBJ2-1	-	TGTGCCAGCACTAACGGGCTCTACAATGAGCAGTTCTTC	CASTNGLYNEQFF
-	TRBV14	TRBJ1-1	-	TGTGCCAGCAGCCAAGTTCGAGGGACGACTGAAGCTTTCTTT	CASSQVRGTTEAFF
-	TRBV5-5	TRBJ1-4	-	TGTGCCAGCAGCCAGGGAAGGGGAACTAATGAAAAACTGTTTTTT	CASSQGRGTNEKLFF
-	TRBV7-9	TRBJ2-7	-	TGTGCCAGCGGCAGCGGGTACGAGCAGTACTTC	CASGSGYEQYF
-	TRBV5-1	TRBJ1-5	-	TGCGCCAGCAGCTTGGAAGGGACCTTCAATCAGCCCCAGCATTTT	CASSLEGTFNQPQHF
-	TRBV6-4	TRBJ2-2	-	TGTGCCAGCAGAGCGACACTTTCGGGCACCGGGGAGCTGTTTTTT	CASRATLSGTGELFF
-	TRBV28	TRBJ2-7	-	TGTGCCAGCAGCGACATTTCCTACGAGCAGTACTTC	CASSDISYEQYF
once	TRBV5-1	TRBJ2-3	TRBD2	TGCGCCAGCAGCCCCGGACTAGCGGGAGGCGCAGATACGCAGTATTTT	CASSPGLAGGADTQYF
-	TRBV5-6	TRBJ2-5	-	TGTGCCAGCAGCTTGGGTCCCGGGCGAGAGACCCAGTACTTC	CASSLGPGRETQYF
-	TRBV28	TRBJ2-2	-	TGTGCCAGCAGTTTAAGCTCCGGGACATCTACCGGGGAGCTGTTTTTT	CASSLSSGTSTGELFF
-	TRBV2	TRBJ1-5	-	TGTGCCAGCAGTGATTTGGCGAGGGGTCAGCCCCAGCATTTT	CASSDLARGQPQHF
-	TRBV7-9	TRBJ1-3	-	TGTGCCAGCAGCTTTAGGAACCCCTCTGGAAACACCATATATTTT	CASSFRNPSGNTIYF
-	TRBV28	TRBJ1-3	-	TGTGCCACAGAGGGGGGCAAGGCGAGAAACACCATATATTTT	CATEGGKARNTIYF
once	TRBV27	TRBJ2-3	-	TGTGCCAGCAGAGAGGGGTTTTCTAGCACAGATACGCAGTATTTT	CASREGFSSTDTQYF
-	TRBV28	TRBJ1-2	-	TGTGCCAGCAGTCCATGGGGAGGGAATGGCTACACCTTC	CASSPWGGNGYTF
-	TRBV5-1	TRBJ2-3	-	TGCGCCAGCAGCTTGGGCCGGCTAGCGATTAGCACAGATACGCAGTATTTT	CASSLGRLAISTDTQYF
-	TRBV9	TRBJ2-2	-	TGTGCCAGCAGCGTAGCTCATCTTAGCTTTTCCGGGGAGCTGTTTTTT	CASSVAHLSFSGELFF